Sequencing of this TCR beta chain was carried out in a study of cytomegalovirus exposure and HLA in healthy donors. This PCR relied on a set of 60 Vbeta primers and 13 Jbeta primers. The table came from immunoSEQ multiplex PCR; TCRdb's copy has only in-frame clones and leaves some out. Among some 120,000 clones listed, 82% were seen once. The CDR3 contains 14 residues. Germline lookup yields CDR1 SGHKS and CDR2 YYEKEE (reference sequence). Trimming took 6 bases from V and 6 from J, leaving 16 bases between them. The sequenced material came from PBMCs. The chain employs TRBV5-5 and TRBJ1-5, with D possibly TRBD1 on 5 matching bases. The TCR originated in a man under 40 in good health and CMV-seropositive. CDR3 nucleotides: TGTGCCAGCACCCAGGGTGAACTCTCTCAGCCCCAGCATTTT. Amino acids: CASTQGELSQPQHF.